The TCR beta chain described here comes from a study of cytomegalovirus exposure and HLA in healthy donors. General study findings and limits: The study assumed roughly uniform donor sequencing depth for presence/absence analyses. Reports state that TCR beta sequences accurately predicted most subjects' HLA-A and HLA-B alleles. Some V segments could not be told apart, so they were left out, TRBV6-2 and TRBV6-3 among them. There were fewer than 200 TCR beta chains listed as cytomegalovirus-associated.

Worth noting for this clone: The antigen remains unidentified.

V gave up 0 bases and J gave up 10 bases, with 11 bases separating them. The germline gives CDR1 SGDLS, CDR2 YYNGEE. The CDR3 spans 13 residues. The PCR ran on 60 Vbeta and 13 Jbeta primers. TCRdb's table, derived via immunoSEQ multiplex PCR, lists solely in-frame clones and lacks some. The sample lists about 82,000 clones, around 74% occurring once. The rearrangement uses TRBV9 and TRBJ2-1, with D maybe TRBD1 (6 bases). This clonotype was obtained from a woman aged 45-65 years in good health and CMV-seropositive. Sequencing was done on a sample of PBMCs. The CDR3 region has the DNA TGTGCCAGCAGCGTAGTTGTTAGGGGGGAGCAGTTCTTC. Translated, it gives CASSVVVRGEQFF.